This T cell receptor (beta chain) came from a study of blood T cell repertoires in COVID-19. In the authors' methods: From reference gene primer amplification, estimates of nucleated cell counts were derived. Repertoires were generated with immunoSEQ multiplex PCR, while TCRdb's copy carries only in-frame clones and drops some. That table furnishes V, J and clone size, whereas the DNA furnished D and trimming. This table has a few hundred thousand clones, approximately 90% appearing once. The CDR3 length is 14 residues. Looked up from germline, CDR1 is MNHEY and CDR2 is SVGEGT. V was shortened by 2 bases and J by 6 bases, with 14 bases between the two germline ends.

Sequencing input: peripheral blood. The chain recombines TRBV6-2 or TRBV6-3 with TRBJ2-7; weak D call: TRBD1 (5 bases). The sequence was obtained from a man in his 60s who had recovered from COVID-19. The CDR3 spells CASSYLSQGFEQYF. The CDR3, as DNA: TGTGCCAGCAGTTACCTTTCCCAGGGATTCGAGCAGTACTTC.